The 4 T cell receptor beta chains in this list originate from one sample, sequenced in a study of PD-1 blockade in classical Hodgkin lymphoma. The repertoire was sequenced with immunoSEQ multiplex PCR; TCRdb's copy has only in-frame clones and lacks some. The sample holds approximately 19,000 clones; about 77% are singletons and the top ten take roughly 20%. As for time point: cycle 4 day 1 (C4D1), after six to seven weeks of nivolumab. In every patient, relapse followed autologous stem cell transplantation, while exposure to brentuximab vedotin differed. Sequenced material: peripheral blood mononuclear cells (PBMCs), taken before the fourth cycle of nivolumab. These receptor sequences come from a human donor with classical Hodgkin lymphoma.

This rearrangement joins TRBV6-6 to TRBJ1-5; D uncertain. Germline CDR1 and CDR2: MNHNY and SVGAGI (reference sequence). V lost 8 bases, J lost 0 bases, and 11 bases lay in between. The CDR3 is 14 amino acids. Written as DNA, the CDR3 is TGTGCCAGCTGCCAAGATTCTAGCAATCAGCCCCAGCATTTT. Encoded protein: CASCQDSSNQPQHF.

The chain couples TRBV28 to TRBJ1-3; maybe TRBD1 (5 bases). Germline lookup yields CDR1 MDHEN and CDR2 SYDVKM. This CDR3 has 14 amino acids. The V and J ends lost 5 bases and 3 bases respectively, with 11 bases between them. CDR3 amino acids: CASSPPGVGNTIYF. In DNA form, the CDR3 reads TGTGCCAGCAGTCCACCGGGGGTTGGAAACACCATATATTTT.

This clone was counted a few times. In DNA, the CDR3 is TGTGCCAGCAGTTTAGCACAAGTCAATCAGCCCCAGCATTTT. Translated: CASSLAQVNQPQHF. The chain links TRBV27 to TRBJ1-5; D remains ambiguous. This CDR3 region has 14 residues. CDR1 is MNHEY and CDR2 is SMNVEV in the germline V gene (reference sequence). Trimming removed 2 bases from V and 3 bases from J, with 8 bases in between.

The rearrangement joins TRBV7-2 to TRBJ1-1; D uncertain. V gave up 5 bases and J gave up 4 bases, with 14 bases separating them. There are 14 residues in the CDR3. The germline V gene encodes CDR1 SGHTA and CDR2 FQGNSA. In DNA, the CDR3 is TGTGCCAGCAGCCCAGAGTCTTGGGGCACTGAAGCTTTCTTT. It is translated as CASSPESWGTEAFF.